Following are 21 T cell receptor beta chains from one sample sequenced in a study of early T cells in non-severe SARS-CoV-2 infection. A single record per CDR3 protein comes from TCRdb applying MiXCR to the 5' RACE reads. The data contain about 69,000 distinct CDR3 sequences, about 4.9% of them singletons. This specimen consisted of whole blood, obtained at baseline. These receptor sequences come from an adult who was a healthcare worker with PCR-confirmed SARS-CoV-2 infection or an uninfected control (not recorded which). The donor label of this sample is uncertain.

This clonotype was counted many times. This rearrangement joins TRBV11-3 to TRBJ2-1, with 7 bases identical to TRBD2. The V segment lost 3 bases and the J segment 5 bases; nucleotides outside the gene matches: 7. The CDR3 runs to 15 residues. Looked up from germline, CDR1 is SGHNT and CDR2 is YENEEA. The CDR3 protein is CASSFGLGRDNEQFF. The CDR3 DNA follows: TGTGCCAGCAGCTTCGGACTAGGAAGAGACAATGAGCAGTTCTTC.

V usage is TRBV19 and J usage is TRBJ2-6, with 10 bases matching TRBD1. The ends lost 5 bases at V and 0 bases at J; junction bases unmatched: 4. This CDR3 region has 17 residues. The germline V gene has CDR1 LNHDA and CDR2 SQIVND (reference sequence). The CDR3 DNA follows: TGTGCCAGTAGTTCGACAGGGGGCGTCTCTGGGGCCAACGTCCTGACTTTC. Encoded protein: CASSSTGGVSGANVLTF.

This clonotype was seen more than once but under ten times. This chain links TRBV20-1 with TRBJ2-3; TRBD2 matches 12 bases. V shed 3 bases and J 5 bases; nucleotides not matched to a gene: 6. The germline gives CDR1 DFQATT, CDR2 SNEGSKA (reference sequence). This CDR3 has 15 amino acids. Here the CDR3 DNA reads TGCAGTGCTAGTCGACTAGCGGGGGCGGGAGATACGCAGTATTTT. Translation: CSASRLAGAGDTQYF.

This clonotype was observed at least ten times. The rearrangement uses TRBV7-9 and TRBJ1-6, with D uncertain. Germline V gene data show CDR1 as SEHNR and CDR2 as FQNEAQ (reference sequence). Trimming took off 0 bases at V and 6 bases at J, with 9 bases between the two ends. The CDR3 has 15 residues. CDR3 nucleotides: TGTGCCAGCAGCTTAGCGTCCCTTTTTAATTCACCCCTCCACTTT. It codes for CASSLASLFNSPLHF.

This clonotype was seen a handful of times. V is TRBV5-4 and J is TRBJ2-3; a possible D gene is TRBD1 (6 bases). The CDR3 has 14 residues. V lost 9 bases and J lost 1, with 15 bases in between. The V gene's germline CDR1 is SGHNT and CDR2 YYREEE (reference sequence). The CDR3 protein is CATQGTVGTDTQYF. In nucleotides, the CDR3 is TGTGCCACTCAGGGGACGGTGGGCACAGATACGCAGTATTTT.

This clonotype appeared a few times. V is TRBV10-3 and J is TRBJ2-5; D gene uncertain. Germline V lookup: CDR1 ENHRY, CDR2 SYGVKD. The CDR3 covers 12 residues. The V end was cut by 8 bases, the J end by 2 bases, with 9 bases between. This CDR3 reads CAISSGQETQYF. CDR3 sequence (DNA): TGTGCCATCTCCTCCGGGCAAGAGACCCAGTACTTC.

This clonotype was observed a handful of times. The V gene is TRBV13, the J gene TRBJ1-1, with TRBD1 as a possible D gene (6 bases). Per the germline V gene, CDR1 is PRHDT and CDR2 is FYEKMQ (reference sequence). The CDR3 runs 15 residues. V was cut by 2 bases and J by 1 base, with 11 bases left in between. The CDR3: CASSLHRARNTEAFF. As DNA, the CDR3 is TGTGCCAGCAGCTTACACAGGGCTCGGAACACTGAAGCTTTCTTT.

This clonotype was picked up a small number of times. This sequence joins TRBV5-1 and TRBJ2-5; D remains ambiguous. CDR1 is SGHRS, CDR2 YFSETQ, per germline. Trimming shortened V by 0 bases and J by 4 bases, and 4 bases separated the two germline ends. The CDR3 totals 12 residues. In DNA form, the CDR3 reads TGCGCCAGCAGCTTGGTCCCAGAGACCCAGTACTTC. It specifies CASSLVPETQYF.

The chain combines TRBV7-4 with TRBJ2-2; 9 bases fit TRBD1. J was trimmed by 1 base and V by 5 bases; bases with no gene match: 2. This CDR3 has 15 residues. Germline CDR1 SGHVT, CDR2 SQSDAQ. In DNA, the CDR3 is TGTGCCAGCAGCCCGGACAGGGGGAACACCGGGGAGCTGTTTTTT. Translated, it gives CASSPDRGNTGELFF.

The chain combines TRBV12-3 or TRBV12-4 with TRBJ1-2; 10 bases match TRBD1. V lost 2 bases to trimming and J lost 6 bases; unmatched junction nucleotides: 9. The CDR3 contains 16 residues. In DNA, the CDR3 is TGTGCCAGCAGTTTAATGGCCAGACAGGGGGCAGATGGCTACACCTTC. Protein sequence: CASSLMARQGADGYTF.

This clonotype occurred many times. The chain uses TRBV5-1 and TRBJ2-7, with a possible D match to TRBD1 (5 bases). The CDR3 runs to 14 residues. Germline CDR1 and CDR2: SGHRS and YFSETQ. Trimming removed 6 bases from V and 3 bases from J, with 16 bases in between. CDR3 residues: CASKPPDSLYEQYF. CDR3 bases: TGCGCCAGCAAGCCCCCCGACAGTCTCTACGAGCAGTACTTC.

Many counts were recorded for this clonotype. V and J are TRBV7-2 and TRBJ2-3, with 11 positions matching TRBD2. The V gene end was trimmed by 1 base and the J gene end by 2 bases; junction bases not matched to a gene: 11. The germline V gene has CDR1 SGHTA and CDR2 FQGNSA. CDR3 size: 19 residues. The CDR3 region has the DNA TGTGCCAGCAGCTTAGTAGGCCGATCGACTAGCGGGGTCACAGATACGCAGTATTTT. It yields the protein CASSLVGRSTSGVTDTQYF. The full variable domain, its missing parts supplied by reference TRBV7-2 and TRBJ2-3, is GAGVSQSPSNKVTEKGKDVELRCDPISGHTALYWYRQSLGQGLEFLIYFQGNSAPDKSGLPSDRFSAERTGGSVSTLTIQRTQQEDSAVYLCASSLVGRSTSGVTDTQYFGPGTRLTVL.

In this sample, this clonotype turned up many times. The V gene is TRBV12-3 or TRBV12-4, the J gene TRBJ1-1, with D perhaps matching TRBD1 (5 bases). The CDR3 runs to 14 residues. V shed 1 base and J shed 4 bases, with 10 bases lying between them. The CDR3: CASSLEGGATEAFF. As DNA, the CDR3 is TGTGCCAGCAGTTTAGAGGGTGGGGCCACTGAAGCTTTCTTT.

At least ten counts were recorded for this clonotype. This chain uses TRBV9 with TRBJ1-1, with TRBD1 identical over 7 bases. Per the germline V gene, CDR1 is SGDLS and CDR2 is YYNGEE. The CDR3 is 18 amino acids. V trimming: 4 bases; J trimming: 0 bases; junction bases outside the gene matches: 15. CDR3 amino acids: CASSTGSRGALMNTEAFF. Here the CDR3 DNA reads TGTGCCAGCAGCACAGGGTCCAGGGGGGCCCTAATGAACACTGAAGCTTTCTTT.

The table lists this clonotype with a few counts. V is TRBV12-3 or TRBV12-4 and J is TRBJ1-2; the D gene is possibly TRBD1 (5 bases). The CDR3 contains 14 residues. The V end was cut by 0 bases, the J end by 2 bases, with 7 bases between. CDR3 sequence: CASSLAQGNYGYTF. Here the CDR3 DNA reads TGTGCCAGCAGTTTAGCGCAGGGAAACTATGGCTACACCTTC.

This clonotype has more than one count but fewer than ten. The V call is TRBV27, the J call TRBJ1-1; D is uncertain. In germline, CDR1 is MNHEY, CDR2 SMNVEV (reference sequence). V lost 2 bases to trimming and J lost 6 bases, with 10 bases between them. The CDR3 is 13 amino acids. CDR3 DNA: TGTGCCAGCAGTTTAAAGTCTTGGTCTGAAGCTTTCTTT. Amino acids: CASSLKSWSEAFF.

This clonotype was picked up many times. The chain uses TRBV6-1 and TRBJ2-6, with D unresolved. CDR3 length: 13 residues. CDR1 is MNHNS, CDR2 SASEGT, per germline. Deletions cut 8 bases from V and 4 bases from J, with 9 bases between. The CDR3 bases are TGTGCCAGCGGGAAAGAGGGGGCCAACGTCCTGACTTTC. Protein product: CASGKEGANVLTF.

This clonotype has a count of ten or more. This chain links TRBV20-1 with TRBJ1-6; perhaps TRBD1 as D (5 bases). Germline V lookup: CDR1 DFQATT, CDR2 SNEGSKA (reference sequence). Trimming stripped 6 bases from V and 8 bases from J, with 11 bases between. This CDR3 has 12 residues. CDR3 in amino acids: CSALRGDSPLHF. The CDR3 DNA sequence: TGCAGTGCCCTCCGGGGGGATTCACCCCTCCACTTT.

The sample holds a few counts of this clonotype. V gene TRBV5-1 combines with J gene TRBJ2-3; D may be TRBD2 (5 bases). This CDR3 contains 14 residues. Trimming stripped 0 bases from V and 6 bases from J, with 11 bases between. The germline gives CDR1 SGHRS, CDR2 YFSETQ. The DNA for the CDR3 is TGCGCCAGCAGCTTGGAGGCCCAGCGGGATACGCAGTATTTT. It is translated as CASSLEAQRDTQYF.

This clonotype has more than one count but fewer than ten. V is TRBV19 and J is TRBJ1-2; D possibly corresponds to TRBD1 (5 bases). V was shortened by 0 bases and J by 5 bases, with 10 bases between the two germline ends. The CDR3 covers 14 residues. In germline, CDR1 is LNHDA, CDR2 SQIVND (reference sequence). CDR3 nucleotides: TGTGCCAGTAGTATAGAGTGGGACGGATATGGCTACACCTTC. It encodes CASSIEWDGYGYTF.

This clonotype was observed a handful of times. The V call is TRBV9, the J call TRBJ2-6; no firm D call. CDR3 size: 15 residues. The germline gives CDR1 SGDLS, CDR2 YYNGEE. V lost 2 bases and J 1 base, leaving 7 bases between the germline ends. The CDR3 DNA reads TGTGCCAGCAGCGTTACAGCGTCTGGGGCCAACGTCCTGACTTTC. Protein: CASSVTASGANVLTF.